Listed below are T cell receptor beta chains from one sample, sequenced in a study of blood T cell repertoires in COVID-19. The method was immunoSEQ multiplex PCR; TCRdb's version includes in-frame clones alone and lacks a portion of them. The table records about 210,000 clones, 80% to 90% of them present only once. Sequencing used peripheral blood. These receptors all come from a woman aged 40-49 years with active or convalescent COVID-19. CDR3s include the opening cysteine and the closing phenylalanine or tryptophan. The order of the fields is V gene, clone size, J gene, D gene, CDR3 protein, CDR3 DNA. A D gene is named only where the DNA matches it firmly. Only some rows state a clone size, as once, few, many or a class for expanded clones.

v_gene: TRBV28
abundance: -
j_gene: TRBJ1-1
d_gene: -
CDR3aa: CASSLGTSTEAFF
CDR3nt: TGTGCCAGCAGTTTAGGGACATCCACTGAAGCTTTCTTT

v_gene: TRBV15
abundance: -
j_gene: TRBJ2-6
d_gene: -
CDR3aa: CATSPYISSSGANVLTF
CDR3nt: TGTGCCACCAGCCCTTATATTTCGAGCTCTGGGGCCAACGTCCTGACTTTC

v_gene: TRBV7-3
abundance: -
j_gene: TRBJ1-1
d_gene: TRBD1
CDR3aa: CASSPLGQGNAEAFF
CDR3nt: TGTGCCAGCAGCCCATTGGGACAGGGCAATGCTGAAGCTTTCTTT

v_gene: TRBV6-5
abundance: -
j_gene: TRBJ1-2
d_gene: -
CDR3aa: CASTDTTRGYTF
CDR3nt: TGTGCCAGCACCGACACAACAAGAGGCTACACCTTC

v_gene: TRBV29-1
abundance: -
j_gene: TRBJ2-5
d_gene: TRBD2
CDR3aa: CSVDRLAGGETQYF
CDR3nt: TGCAGCGTTGACCGGCTAGCGGGGGGAGAGACCCAGTACTTC

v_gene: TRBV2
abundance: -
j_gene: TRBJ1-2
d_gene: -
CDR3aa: CASSVNYGYTF
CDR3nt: TGTGCCAGCAGTGTAAACTATGGCTACACCTTC

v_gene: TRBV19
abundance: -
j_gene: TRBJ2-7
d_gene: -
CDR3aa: CASRPAGVSEQYF
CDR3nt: TGTGCCAGTAGGCCCGCCGGGGTATCCGAGCAGTACTTC

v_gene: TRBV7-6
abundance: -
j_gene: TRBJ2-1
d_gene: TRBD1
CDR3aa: CASSPGTGAYNEQFF
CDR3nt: TGTGCCAGCAGCCCTGGGACAGGGGCCTACAATGAGCAGTTCTTC

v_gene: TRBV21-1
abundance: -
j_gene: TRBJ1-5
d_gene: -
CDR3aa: CASSETGQGTQPQHF
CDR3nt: TGTGCCAGCAGCGAAACGGGACAGGGCACTCAGCCCCAGCATTTT

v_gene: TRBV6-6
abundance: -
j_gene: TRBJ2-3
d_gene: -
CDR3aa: CASSRTGQFLITDTQYF
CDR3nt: TGTGCCAGCAGTCGTACAGGACAGTTTCTCATCACAGATACGCAGTATTTT

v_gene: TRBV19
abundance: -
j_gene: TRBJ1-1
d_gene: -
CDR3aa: CASAQGQLNTEAFF
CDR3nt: TGTGCCAGTGCCCAGGGCCAGTTGAACACTGAAGCTTTCTTT

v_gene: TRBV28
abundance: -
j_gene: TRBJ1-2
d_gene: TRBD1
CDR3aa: CASSLTGTGKGYGYTF
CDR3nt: TGTGCCAGCAGCCTTACCGGGACAGGGAAAGGCTATGGCTACACCTTC

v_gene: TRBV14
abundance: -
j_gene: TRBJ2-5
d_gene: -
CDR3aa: CASSPQGYQETQYF
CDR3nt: TGTGCCAGCAGCCCGCAGGGTTACCAAGAGACCCAGTACTTC

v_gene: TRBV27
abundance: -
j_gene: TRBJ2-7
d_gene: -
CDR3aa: CASSSRPGSYEQYF
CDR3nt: TGTGCCAGCAGCTCCCGGCCGGGGAGCTACGAGCAGTACTTC

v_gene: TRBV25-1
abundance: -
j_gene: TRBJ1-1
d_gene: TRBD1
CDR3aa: CASSDVDRGHTEAFF
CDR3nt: TGTGCCAGCAGTGACGTCGACAGGGGGCATACTGAAGCTTTCTTT

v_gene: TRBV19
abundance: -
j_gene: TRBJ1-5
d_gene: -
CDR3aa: CASRTISGRRNQPQHF
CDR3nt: TGTGCCAGTAGGACAATTTCAGGGAGGCGCAATCAGCCCCAGCATTTT

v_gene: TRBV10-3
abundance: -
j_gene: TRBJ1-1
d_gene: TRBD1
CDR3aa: CAISDFHRDRRSEAFF
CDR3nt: TGTGCCATCAGCGACTTCCACCGGGACAGGCGTAGTGAAGCTTTCTTT

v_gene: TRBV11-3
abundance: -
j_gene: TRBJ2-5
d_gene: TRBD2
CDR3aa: CASSRTSWSAVQETQYF
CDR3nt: TGTGCCAGCAGCCGGACTAGCTGGTCCGCGGTCCAAGAGACCCAGTACTTC

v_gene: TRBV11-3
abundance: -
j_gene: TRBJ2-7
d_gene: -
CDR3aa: CASSLVSLEEQYF
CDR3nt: TGTGCCAGCAGCTTAGTCTCCCTGGAGGAGCAGTACTTC

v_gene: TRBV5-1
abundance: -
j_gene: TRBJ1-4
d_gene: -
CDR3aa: CASSPGGAQEKLFF
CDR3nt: TGCGCCAGCAGCCCTGGAGGGGCCCAGGAAAAACTGTTTTTT

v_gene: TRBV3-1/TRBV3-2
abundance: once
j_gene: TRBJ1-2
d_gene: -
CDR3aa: CASSQGARPHGYTF
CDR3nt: TGTGCCAGCAGCCAAGGGGCAAGGCCCCATGGCTACACCTTC

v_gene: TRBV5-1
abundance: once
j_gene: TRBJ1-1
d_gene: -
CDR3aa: CASSYGVEGTEAFF
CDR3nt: TGCGCCAGCAGCTATGGTGTTGAGGGCACTGAAGCTTTCTTT

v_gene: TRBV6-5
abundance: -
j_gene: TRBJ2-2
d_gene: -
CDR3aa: CASRKHQNTGELFF
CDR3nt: TGTGCCAGCAGAAAACACCAGAACACCGGGGAGCTGTTTTTT

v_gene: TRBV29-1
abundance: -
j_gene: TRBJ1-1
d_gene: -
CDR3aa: CSVARRSVNTEAFF
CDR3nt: TGCAGCGTTGCTAGACGGTCAGTGAACACTGAAGCTTTCTTT

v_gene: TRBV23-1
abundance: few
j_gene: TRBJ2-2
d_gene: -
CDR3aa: CASSRLEGTGELFF
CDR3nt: TGCGCCAGCAGCCGACTGGAGGGGACCGGGGAGCTGTTTTTT

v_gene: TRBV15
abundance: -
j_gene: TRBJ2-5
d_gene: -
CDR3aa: CATSRDIGETQYF
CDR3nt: TGTGCCACCAGCAGAGATATCGGAGAGACCCAGTACTTC

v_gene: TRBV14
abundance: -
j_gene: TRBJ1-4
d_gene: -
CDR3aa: CASSQAREKLFF
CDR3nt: TGTGCCAGCAGCCAAGCTCGGGAAAAACTGTTTTTT

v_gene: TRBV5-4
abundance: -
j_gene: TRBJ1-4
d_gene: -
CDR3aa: CASTRPEKLFF
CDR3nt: TGTGCCAGCACCCGTCCTGAAAAACTGTTTTTT

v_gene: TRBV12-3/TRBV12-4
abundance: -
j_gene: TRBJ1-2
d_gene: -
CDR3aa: CASSLDTNYGYTF
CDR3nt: TGTGCCAGCAGTTTGGACACTAACTATGGCTACACCTTC

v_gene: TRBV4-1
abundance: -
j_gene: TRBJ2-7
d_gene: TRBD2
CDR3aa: CASSQSPASGGAGSAYEQYF
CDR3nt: TGCGCCAGCAGCCAATCCCCAGCTAGCGGGGGGGCCGGGTCTGCCTACGAGCAGTACTTC

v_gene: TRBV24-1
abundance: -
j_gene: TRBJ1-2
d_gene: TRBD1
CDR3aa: CATSDPQVGQGDGYTF
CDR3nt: TGTGCCACCAGTGATCCCCAAGTAGGACAGGGGGATGGCTACACCTTC

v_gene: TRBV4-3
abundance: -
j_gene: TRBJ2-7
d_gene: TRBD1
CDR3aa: CASSQEGVGTGGHEQYF
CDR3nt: TGCGCCAGCAGCCAAGAAGGGGTCGGGACAGGGGGCCACGAGCAGTACTTC

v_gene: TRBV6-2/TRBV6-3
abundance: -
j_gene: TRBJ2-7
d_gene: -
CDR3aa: CASSYSFVKDSTSYEQYF
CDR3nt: TGTGCCAGCAGTTACTCGTTCGTCAAGGACAGTACCTCCTACGAGCAGTACTTC

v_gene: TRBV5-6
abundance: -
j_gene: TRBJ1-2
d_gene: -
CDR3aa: CASSLVQGRRGYTF
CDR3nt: TGTGCCAGCAGCTTGGTTCAGGGGCGAAGGGGCTACACCTTC

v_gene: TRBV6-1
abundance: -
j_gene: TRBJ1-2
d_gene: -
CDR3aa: CASSFSEGYTF
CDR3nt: TGTGCCAGCAGTTTTTCGGAGGGCTACACCTTC

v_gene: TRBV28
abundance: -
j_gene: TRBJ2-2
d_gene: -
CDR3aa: CASRRPDSTTGELFF
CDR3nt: TGTGCCAGCAGACGACCGGACAGCACGACCGGGGAGCTGTTTTTT

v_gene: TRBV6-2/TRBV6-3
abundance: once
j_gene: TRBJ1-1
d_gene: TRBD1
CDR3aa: CASSYSRTGDTEAFF
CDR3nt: TGTGCCAGCAGTTACTCCAGGACAGGAGACACTGAAGCTTTCTTT

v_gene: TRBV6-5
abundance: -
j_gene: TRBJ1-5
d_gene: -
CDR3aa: CASSLLQGSNQPQHF
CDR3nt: TGTGCCAGCAGTCTCCTCCAGGGAAGCAATCAGCCCCAGCATTTT

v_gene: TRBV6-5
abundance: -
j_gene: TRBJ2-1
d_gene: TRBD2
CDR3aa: CASSLLTSGRYEQFF
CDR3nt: TGTGCCAGCAGCCTCCTGACTAGCGGGAGATATGAGCAGTTCTTC

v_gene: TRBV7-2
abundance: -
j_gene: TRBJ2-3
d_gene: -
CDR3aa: CASSPSYPVPQYF
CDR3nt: TGTGCCAGCAGCCCCTCTTACCCGGTTCCGCAGTATTTT

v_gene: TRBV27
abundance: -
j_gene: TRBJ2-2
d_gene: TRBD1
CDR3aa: CASRQEGQGLTGELFF
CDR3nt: TGTGCCAGCAGGCAAGAGGGACAGGGTCTTACCGGGGAGCTGTTTTTT

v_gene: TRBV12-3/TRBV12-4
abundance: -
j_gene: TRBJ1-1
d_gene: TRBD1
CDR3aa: CASRSQGTEAFF
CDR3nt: TGTGCCAGCAGGTCACAGGGGACTGAAGCTTTCTTT

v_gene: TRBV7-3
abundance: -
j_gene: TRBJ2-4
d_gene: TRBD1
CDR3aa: CASSRQGQGKVQDIQYF
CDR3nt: TGTGCCAGCAGTCGCCAGGGACAGGGAAAGGTGCAAGACATTCAGTACTTC

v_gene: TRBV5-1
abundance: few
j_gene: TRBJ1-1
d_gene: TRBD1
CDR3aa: CASSHQRTGETEAFF
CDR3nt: TGCGCCAGCAGCCATCAGAGGACAGGGGAAACTGAAGCTTTCTTT

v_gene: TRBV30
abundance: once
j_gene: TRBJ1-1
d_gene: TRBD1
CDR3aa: CAWGRTGRNTEAFF
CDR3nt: TGTGCCTGGGGAAGGACAGGGCGGAACACTGAAGCTTTCTTT

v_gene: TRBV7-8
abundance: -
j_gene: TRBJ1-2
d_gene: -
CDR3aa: CASRAGESYGYTF
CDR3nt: TGTGCCAGCAGGGCCGGAGAATCCTATGGCTACACCTTC

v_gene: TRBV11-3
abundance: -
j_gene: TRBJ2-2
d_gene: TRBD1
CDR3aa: CASSYQGTENTGELFF
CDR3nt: TGTGCCAGCAGTTACCAGGGGACAGAGAACACCGGGGAGCTGTTTTTT

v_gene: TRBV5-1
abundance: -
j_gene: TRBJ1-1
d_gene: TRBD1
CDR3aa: CASSLAGQGMTGNTEAFF
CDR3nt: TGCGCCAGCAGCTTGGCGGGACAGGGTATGACAGGGAACACTGAAGCTTTCTTT